The 24 T cell receptor beta chains below come from one sample, sequenced in a study of shared clonotypes between healthy human individuals. Method: immunoSEQ multiplex PCR; TCRdb's copy keeps in-frame clones and lacks some. Of approximately 640,000 clones in the sample, about 78% were seen once. Sequenced: memory CD4+ T cells sorted from blood. The subset here: CD45RA-negative fraction. The source is a woman in her 30s in good health.

The sample holds one count of this clone. V is TRBV7-6 and J is TRBJ2-7, with D possibly matching TRBD1 (5 bases). Trimming shortened V by 0 bases and J by 0 bases, and 12 bases separated the two germline ends. This CDR3 has 16 residues. Germline lookup yields CDR1 SGHVS and CDR2 FNYEAQ. Here the CDR3 reads CASSLAPDSSSYEQYF. CDR3 DNA sequence: TGTGCCAGCAGCTTAGCTCCAGACAGTAGCTCCTACGAGCAGTACTTC.

Worth noting for this clone: The same CDR3 can be traced to other DNA sequences in this sample. V usage is TRBV19 and J usage is TRBJ1-3; no clear D gene. CDR3 length equals 16 residues. The V and J ends lost 4 bases and 1 base respectively, with 14 bases between them. CDR1 and CDR2 from the germline V gene are LNHDA and SQIVND (reference sequence). The CDR3, as DNA: TGTGCCAGTAGTACCCCGGGTCGATCGTCTGGAAACACCATATATTTT. Its protein is CASSTPGRSSGNTIYF.

Turning to this clone: Other DNA sequences in the same sample also yield this CDR3. V and J are TRBV7-8 and TRBJ2-5; no clear D gene. V lost 1 base, J lost 2 bases, and 8 bases lay in between. The length of the CDR3 is 14 residues. Germline V gives CDR1 SGHVS, CDR2 FQNEAQ. CDR3 region: CASSLGTVQETQYF. The CDR3 region has the DNA TGTGCCAGCAGCTTAGGAACTGTACAAGAGACCCAGTACTTC.

This clone has only a few counts. The CDR3 sequence: CASTPQVTLTGELFF. CDR3 sequence (DNA): TGCGCCAGCACTCCCCAGGTTACCCTTACCGGGGAGCTGTTTTTT. The genes are TRBV5-1 and TRBJ2-2, with D hard to call. This CDR3 has 15 amino acids. Germline V gene lookup returns CDR1 SGHRS and CDR2 YFSETQ. Trimming shortened V by 6 bases and J by 5 bases, and 17 bases separated the two germline ends. Full variable domain (missing parts from reference TRBV5-1 and TRBJ2-2): KAGVTQTPRYLIKTRGQQVTLSCSPISGHRSVSWYQQTPGQGLQFLFEYFSETQRNKGNFPGRFSGRQFSNSRSEMNVSTLELGDSALYLCASTPQVTLTGELFFGEGSRLTVL.

This rearrangement joins TRBV5-1 to TRBJ2-7; 8 bases line up with TRBD1. J lost 6 bases, V lost 6 bases, and 11 bases had no gene match. In germline, CDR1 is SGHRS, CDR2 YFSETQ. This CDR3 comprises 14 residues. The CDR3 loop is CASTPGTGALEQYF. CDR3 DNA: TGCGCCAGCACCCCCGGGACAGGAGCTCTCGAGCAGTACTTC.

This chain connects TRBV5-8 to TRBJ1-1; the D gene is possibly TRBD1 (5 bases). The CDR3 length is 15 residues. The germline CDR1 and CDR2 sequences are SGHTS and YDEGEE. With 4 bases removed from V and 1 base from J, the gap between germline ends came to 14 bases. The chain's CDR3 is CASSLWDGQNTEAFF. The CDR3 DNA reads TGTGCCAGCAGCCTTTGGGACGGACAGAACACTGAAGCTTTCTTT.

Only a few counts were recorded for this clone. The CDR3 DNA reads as TGTGCCAGCAGTTCGCCAACAGGGCCTGGCTACACCTTC. Translating it yields CASSSPTGPGYTF. The rearrangement links TRBV28 to TRBJ1-2; D is perhaps TRBD1 (6 bases). The V gene's germline CDR1 is MDHEN and CDR2 SYDVKM. Trimming pared 4 bases from V and 7 bases from J, leaving 13 bases between. This CDR3 is built from 13 residues.

This clone was recorded once. The genes are TRBV23-1 and TRBJ2-3, with D possibly TRBD1 on 5 matching bases. TRBV23-1 is flagged as an ORF with uncertain function. The CDR3 extends over 17 amino acids. Trimming pared 3 bases from V and 6 bases from J, leaving 22 bases between. The CDR3 loop reads CASSHFLGQAGRDTQYF. CDR3 coding DNA: TGCGCCAGCAGTCACTTCCTGGGGCAGGCCGGTAGGGATACGCAGTATTTT.

The gene calls are TRBV11-2 and TRBJ2-5; 9 nucleotides agree with TRBD2. The CDR3 has 17 residues. With V trimmed by 3 bases and J by 5 bases, 13 bases remained unmatched. CDR1 is SGHAT and CDR2 is FQNNGV in the germline V gene. CDR3 region: CASSLGLGVAGAETQYF. The CDR3 DNA reads as TGTGCCAGCAGCTTGGGATTGGGGGTAGCGGGAGCGGAGACCCAGTACTTC.

The rearrangement uses TRBV27 and TRBJ2-7, with TRBD1 identical over 9 bases. V was pared by 6 bases and J by 0 bases, with 3 bases of the junction left unmatched. The CDR3 spans 14 residues. CDR1 is MNHEY, CDR2 SMNVEV, per germline (reference sequence). For the CDR3, the DNA is TGTGCCAGCAGGAGGACAGGGGCCTCCTACGAGCAGTACTTC. Its translation: CASRRTGASYEQYF.

On this clone: A junction boundary mismatches the germline segment, possibly from a read error. The chain has TRBV28 and TRBJ2-1; perhaps TRBD2 as D (6 bases). CDR1 MDHEN and CDR2 SYDVKM come from the germline V gene. CDR3 length: 12 amino acids. The CDR3: CASSPGLLNEIF. The CDR3 nucleotides read TGTGCCAGCAGCCCCGGACTACTCAATGAGATCTTC.

Notes on this clone: This specimen includes other DNA sequences encoding the same CDR3. The gene calls are TRBV18 and TRBJ2-7; no firm D call. Trimming removed 2 bases at V and 2 bases at J, with 7 bases between. CDR1 KGHSH and CDR2 LQKENI come from the germline V gene. This CDR3 has 13 amino acids. The CDR3 nucleotides read TGTGCCAGCTCACCAGGGTATCCCTACGAGCAGTACTTC. Its protein is CASSPGYPYEQYF.

The chain couples TRBV27 to TRBJ2-3, with D unresolved. This CDR3 spans 15 amino acids. CDR1 is MNHEY, CDR2 SMNVEV, per germline (reference sequence). Trimming pared 4 bases from V and 7 bases from J, leaving 18 bases between. The CDR3 sequence is CASSSRPVEGNTQYF. The CDR3, as DNA: TGTGCCAGCAGTTCCCGACCAGTTGAAGGGAATACGCAGTATTTT.

J is TRBJ2-5 and V is TRBV15, with no clear D. CDR3 length: 13 amino acids. Deletions cut 0 bases from V and 5 bases from J, with 7 bases between. Germline CDR1 LNHNV, CDR2 YYDKDF (reference sequence). The CDR3: CATSRELVETQYF. The DNA for the CDR3 is TGTGCCACCAGCAGAGAATTAGTGGAGACCCAGTACTTC. The entire variable domain, with the rest obtained from reference TRBV15 and TRBJ2-5, is as follows: DAMVIQNPRYQVTQFGKPVTLSCSQTLNHNVMYWYQQKSSQAPKLLFHYYDKDFNNEADTPDNFQSRRPNTSFCFLDIRSPGLGDTAMYLCATSRELVETQYFGPGTRLLVL.

V gene TRBV5-1 combines with J gene TRBJ1-2, with 10 bases matching TRBD1. The V and J ends lost 0 bases and 2 bases, in that order; junction bases with no gene match: 4. Germline lookup yields CDR1 SGHRS and CDR2 YFSETQ. The CDR3 spans 16 residues. CDR3 protein: CASSLGGQGTNYGYTF. In nucleotides, the CDR3 is TGCGCCAGCAGCTTGGGGGGACAGGGGACCAACTATGGCTACACCTTC.

J is TRBJ2-3 and V is TRBV18; D unresolved. V lost 2 bases and J 0 bases, leaving 9 bases between the germline ends. The CDR3 extends over 15 amino acids. Germline assignment: CDR1 KGHSH and CDR2 LQKENI. Written as DNA, the CDR3 is TGTGCCAGCTCACCAGTCTGGGGAAGCACAGATACGCAGTATTTT. It codes for CASSPVWGSTDTQYF. The whole variable domain, remainder taken from reference TRBV18 and TRBJ2-3, is NAGVMQNPRHLVRRRGQEARLRCSPMKGHSHVYWYRQLPEEGLKFMVYLQKENIIDESGMPKERFSAEFPKEGPSILRIQQVVRGDSAAYFCASSPVWGSTDTQYFGPGTRLTVL.

The chain joins TRBV18 to TRBJ2-2; a possible D gene is TRBD2 (5 bases). This CDR3 has 16 amino acids. V lost 0 bases, J lost 5 bases, and 13 bases lay in between. The germline gives CDR1 KGHSH, CDR2 LQKENI. The CDR3 DNA follows: TGTGCCAGCTCACCACCTGGTGGGAGCGGTACCGGGGAGCTGTTTTTT. It is translated as CASSPPGGSGTGELFF.

The J gene is TRBJ1-1, the V gene TRBV19; 7 bases agree with TRBD1. Germline V gene data show CDR1 as LNHDA and CDR2 as SQIVND (reference sequence). The V gene end was trimmed by 7 bases and the J gene end by 0 bases; junction bases not matched to a gene: 5. The CDR3 loop spans 14 amino acids. The CDR3 DNA reads as TGTGCCAGTAATGGGGACAGAATGAACACTGAAGCTTTCTTT. This codes for CASNGDRMNTEAFF.

This clone was recorded a few times. V gene TRBV15 combines with J gene TRBJ1-4; no reliable D call. This CDR3 spans 14 amino acids. In germline, CDR1 is LNHNV, CDR2 YYDKDF (reference sequence). V was shortened by 0 bases and J by 5 bases, with 7 bases between the two germline ends. CDR3 protein: CATSRDMGNEKLFF. In DNA, the CDR3 is TGTGCCACCAGCAGAGACATGGGGAATGAAAAACTGTTTTTT. Full variable domain (remainder filled in from reference TRBV15 and TRBJ1-4): DAMVIQNPRYQVTQFGKPVTLSCSQTLNHNVMYWYQQKSSQAPKLLFHYYDKDFNNEADTPDNFQSRRPNTSFCFLDIRSPGLGDTAMYLCATSRDMGNEKLFFGSGTQLSVL.

The chain has TRBV5-5 and TRBJ2-1, with D hard to call. V was pared by 5 bases and J by 3 bases, with 6 bases between. Germline CDR1 reads SGHKS; CDR2 reads YYEKEE (reference sequence). CDR3 size: 12 residues. In nucleotides, the CDR3 is TGTGCCAGCAGGAACGTCTACAATGAGCAGTTCTTC. It translates to CASRNVYNEQFF.

CDR3 protein: CASSPRRASYEQYF. In DNA form, the CDR3 reads TGTGCCAGCAGCCCTCGGCGGGCCTCCTACGAGCAGTACTTC. The chain has TRBV11-2 and TRBJ2-7; perhaps TRBD2 as D (5 bases). Trimming pared 5 bases from V and 0 bases from J, leaving 11 bases between. Germline V gene sequence: CDR1 SGHAT, CDR2 FQNNGV. There are 14 residues in the CDR3.

J is TRBJ1-3 and V is TRBV10-1, with D hard to call. The CDR3 totals 14 residues. Between the trimmed V and J ends, which lost 4 bases and 1 base, there was a span of 8 bases. Germline V CDR1 and CDR2: WNHNN, SYGVQD (reference sequence). CDR3 in DNA: TGCGCCAGCAGTGCCCTGGCTTCTGGAAACACCATATATTTT. It yields the protein CASSALASGNTIYF.

The chain carries TRBV6-5 and TRBJ1-2, with 9 positions matching TRBD1. Germline V gene data show CDR1 as MNHEY and CDR2 as SVGAGI. This CDR3 spans 14 amino acids. V gave up 6 bases and J gave up 8 bases; unmatched junction bases: 10. CDR3 sequence reads: CASRATGGSWGYTF. CDR3 in DNA: TGTGCCAGCAGGGCAACAGGGGGCAGCTGGGGCTACACCTTC.

The chain recombines TRBV5-1 with TRBJ2-7; D gene uncertain. Trimming removed 0 bases at V and 6 bases at J, with 16 bases between. The CDR3 spans 15 residues. From germline, CDR1 is SGHRS and CDR2 YFSETQ. CDR3 residues: CASSLAERAPREQYF. CDR3 DNA sequence: TGCGCCAGCAGCTTGGCGGAAAGGGCCCCTCGCGAGCAGTACTTC.